The entry that follows covers one T cell receptor beta chain sequence. A case of COVID-19 had been met by exposed participants within 2 weeks before study entry. The source of the sample is a study of blood T cell repertoires in COVID-19. Germline V gene sequence: CDR1 MNHEY, CDR2 SVGEGT. The length of the CDR3 is 15 residues. Trimming took 2 bases from V and 3 from J, leaving 13 bases between them. Source study methods: Estimation of nucleated cell counts relied on the amplification of reference gene primers. Some clones are missing from TCRdb's copy, which holds only in-frame ones; the method was immunoSEQ multiplex PCR. The V and J calls and clone size come from that table; D and trimming were worked out from the DNA. The repertoire consists of around 340,000 clones, with roughly 86% occurring once and the leading ten covering 1%.

The clonotype comes from a woman under 40 who had been exposed to COVID-19. The sample consisted of PBMCs or T cells enriched from blood (not recorded which). The chain joins TRBV6-2 or TRBV6-3 to TRBJ1-2; D is perhaps TRBD1 (5 bases). The CDR3 loop reads CASSYVGTTDYGYTF. The DNA for the CDR3 is TGTGCCAGCAGTTACGTGGGGACTACTGACTATGGCTACACCTTC.